A single sample gave rise to the 20 T cell receptor beta chains below, sequenced in a study of control samples from healthy donors and cancer patients. The table came from immunoSEQ multiplex PCR; TCRdb's copy has only in-frame clones and leaves some out. The table shows fewer than 70,000 clones, with around 84% occurring only once. What was sequenced was PBMCs. Source of these receptors: a woman between 45 and 60 years old with lung cancer.

This clone appeared a few times. The chain has TRBV3-1 (or the pseudogene TRBV3-2) and TRBJ1-6; D remains ambiguous. V shed 1 base and J shed 0 bases, with 7 bases lying between them. The CDR3 runs 16 residues. Germline CDR1 LGHDT, CDR2 YNNKEL (reference sequence). In nucleotides, the CDR3 is TGTGCCAGCAGCCAAGGGGAAGGCTCCTATAATTCACCCCTCCACTTT. This encodes CASSQGEGSYNSPLHF.

This clone has only one observation. The V gene is TRBV11-3, the J gene TRBJ2-1; the D is unclear. Germline CDR1 and CDR2: SGHNT and YENEEA. The V end was cut by 1 base, the J end by 8 bases, with 15 bases between. CDR3 size: 15 residues. DNA of the CDR3: TGTGCCAGCAGCTTAGCCCGGGCCCTCTCCGATGAGCAGTTCTTC. It codes for CASSLARALSDEQFF.

The gene calls are TRBV25-1 and TRBJ1-3; D may be TRBD1 (5 bases). Germline CDR1 and CDR2: MGHDK and SYGVNS. V was shortened by 5 bases and J by 4 bases, with 15 bases between the two germline ends. This CDR3 contains 15 residues. The CDR3 protein is CASSSMGRGGNTIYF. The DNA for the CDR3 is TGTGCCAGCAGTTCAATGGGGCGTGGAGGAAACACCATATATTTT.

This rearrangement joins TRBV7-2 to TRBJ1-4, with 8 bases fitting TRBD1. Trimming cost V 5 bases and J 0 bases; bases outside gene matches: 11. Per the germline V gene, CDR1 is SGHTA and CDR2 is FQGNSA. CDR3 length equals 18 residues. This CDR3 reads CASSPHRATGATNEKLFF. DNA for the CDR3: TGTGCCAGCAGCCCACATAGGGCGACAGGGGCAACTAATGAAAAACTGTTTTTT.

This clone has just a few counts. The V gene is TRBV5-1, the J gene TRBJ1-2; 9 bases align to TRBD1. This CDR3 has 15 amino acids. The V segment lost 4 bases and the J segment 7 bases; nucleotides outside the gene matches: 11. In germline, CDR1 is SGHRS, CDR2 YFSETQ. The CDR3 is CASSPQPGQGGGYTF. The CDR3, as DNA: TGCGCCAGCAGCCCCCAACCGGGACAGGGCGGTGGCTACACCTTC. Together with reference TRBV5-1 and TRBJ1-2, the CDR3 gives the full variable domain: KAGVTQTPRYLIKTRGQQVTLSCSPISGHRSVSWYQQTPGQGLQFLFEYFSETQRNKGNFPGRFSGRQFSNSRSEMNVSTLELGDSALYLCASSPQPGQGGGYTFGSGTRLTVV.

This clone has just a few counts. This rearrangement joins TRBV2 to TRBJ1-2; TRBD1 matches at 9 bases. V lost 7 bases and J lost 2; bases outside the gene matches: 5. Germline V lookup: CDR1 SNHLY, CDR2 FYNNEI. This CDR3 spans 14 amino acids. The CDR3 spells CASTAGTGNYGYTF. The CDR3, as DNA: TGTGCCAGCACCGCGGGGACAGGGAACTATGGCTACACCTTC.

This clone has just one count. The chain carries TRBV28 and TRBJ1-1; D possibly corresponds to TRBD1 (6 bases). Trimming removed 2 bases at V and 1 base at J, with 11 bases between. The CDR3 runs to 15 residues. CDR1 MDHEN and CDR2 SYDVKM come from the germline V gene. The CDR3 here is CASSLVPGQNTEAFF. The CDR3 DNA follows: TGTGCCAGCAGTTTAGTCCCGGGACAGAACACTGAAGCTTTCTTT. Using reference TRBV28 and TRBJ1-1 for the parts outside the CDR3, the full variable domain is DVKVTQSSRYLVKRTGEKVFLECVQDMDHENMFWYRQDPGLGLRLIYFSYDVKMKEKGDIPEGYSVSREKKERFSLILESASTNQTSMYLCASSLVPGQNTEAFFGQGTRLTVV.

This chain connects TRBV6-2 or TRBV6-3 to TRBJ2-6; D is ambiguous. With 0 bases removed from V and 4 bases from J, the gap between germline ends came to 4 bases. Germline CDR1 and CDR2: MNHEY and SVGEGT. This CDR3 comprises 14 residues. DNA of the CDR3: TGTGCCAGCAGTTACTCGGGGGGGGCCAACGTCCTGACTTTC. It is translated as CASSYSGGANVLTF.

This clone was recorded once. The chain is built from TRBV5-1 and TRBJ2-7; D is tentatively TRBD1 or TRBD2 (6 bases each). This CDR3 is 18 amino acids long. Germline values: CDR1 SGHRS, CDR2 YFSETQ. V was shortened by 1 base and J by 5 bases, with 25 bases between the two germline ends. In nucleotides, the CDR3 is TGCGCCAGCAGCTTGTCCCCGGGGGCGGTAGGGTCCGTCCACGAGCAGTACTTC. It is translated as CASSLSPGAVGSVHEQYF.

The chain employs TRBV3-1 (or the pseudogene TRBV3-2) and TRBJ1-2; tentatively, D is TRBD1 (6 bases). The CDR3 spans 15 residues. Germline assignment: CDR1 LGHDT and CDR2 YNNKEL (reference sequence). Trimming stripped 0 bases from V and 4 bases from J, with 12 bases between. CDR3 sequence reads: CASSQDRRDIYGYTF. In DNA form, the CDR3 reads TGTGCCAGCAGCCAAGATCGCCGGGACATCTATGGCTACACCTTC.

V usage is TRBV25-1 and J usage is TRBJ1-4; D remains ambiguous. Germline CDR1 is MGHDK and CDR2 is SYGVNS. The CDR3 totals 12 residues. V was pared by 6 bases and J by 7 bases, with 9 bases between. CDR3: CASRIGREKLFF. CDR3 DNA: TGTGCCAGCAGGATCGGGCGTGAAAAACTGTTTTTT.

The chain links TRBV5-1 to TRBJ2-7; D ambiguous. Germline V CDR1 and CDR2: SGHRS, YFSETQ. The CDR3 spans 20 residues. Trimming removed 0 bases from V and 2 bases from J, with 27 bases in between. The CDR3 sequence is CASSLVIGSMGSPNPYEQYF. The CDR3 coding sequence is TGCGCCAGCAGCTTGGTAATCGGGTCCATGGGATCGCCTAATCCCTACGAGCAGTACTTC.

With regard to this clone: The same CDR3 is also encoded by other DNA sequences in this sample. V and J are TRBV5-1 and TRBJ1-6, with TRBD1 identical over 11 bases. V was pared by 0 bases and J by 7 bases, with 9 bases of the junction left unmatched. CDR1 is SGHRS and CDR2 is YFSETQ in the germline V gene. The CDR3 covers 18 residues. The CDR3 protein is CASSLGGTGGRENSPLHF. The CDR3 DNA reads as TGCGCCAGCAGCTTGGGGGGGACAGGGGGTCGGGAAAATTCACCCCTCCACTTT.

Concerning this clone: Other DNA sequences from this sample encode an identical CDR3 as well. This rearrangement joins TRBV5-1 to TRBJ1-4, with D perhaps TRBD1 (6 bases). The germline gives CDR1 SGHRS, CDR2 YFSETQ. V lost 0 bases and J 8 bases, leaving 11 bases between the germline ends. This CDR3 is built from 14 residues. In DNA form, the CDR3 reads TGCGCCAGCAGCTTGGGGCAGGGGCGGGAAAAACTGTTTTTT. As protein: CASSLGQGREKLFF.

In this sample, this clone turned up once. V gene TRBV6-5 combines with J gene TRBJ1-2; D may be TRBD1 (6 bases). The CDR3 consists of 14 residues. V shed 6 bases and J shed 3 bases, with 14 bases lying between them. Germline loops: CDR1 MNHEY, CDR2 SVGAGI. CDR3 region: CASRQGWDDYGYTF. The CDR3 bases are TGTGCCAGCAGACAGGGTTGGGATGACTATGGCTACACCTTC.

This chain uses TRBV24-1 with TRBJ2-2; D uncertain. The CDR3 has 15 amino acids. V was shortened by 3 bases and J by 1 base, with 8 bases between the two germline ends. The germline CDR1 and CDR2 sequences are KGHDR and SFDVKD. This CDR3 is CATSDPTRNTGELFF. The DNA for the CDR3 is TGTGCCACCAGTGATCCCACCCGGAACACCGGGGAGCTGTTTTTT.

This chain links TRBV6-2 or TRBV6-3 with TRBJ1-1, with a tentative D call TRBD1 (5 bases). In germline, CDR1 is MNHEY, CDR2 SVGEGT. The CDR3 is 16 amino acids. Trimming took off 1 base at V and 5 bases at J, with 17 bases between the two ends. The CDR3: CASSYFLPTQGTEAFF. The CDR3 DNA is TGTGCCAGCAGTTACTTCCTCCCAACCCAGGGTACTGAAGCTTTCTTT.

By frequency in the sample, this clone is medium-sized (0.01 to 0.1%). The rearrangement links TRBV6-5 to TRBJ1-2; the D gene is possibly TRBD1 (6 bases). V lost 5 bases to trimming and J lost 6 bases, with 10 bases between them. CDR3 size: 12 residues. Germline V lookup: CDR1 MNHEY, CDR2 SVGAGI. CDR3 DNA sequence: TGTGCCAGCAGTCCAGGGGATAATGGCTACACCTTC. It codes for CASSPGDNGYTF.

This clone rates as medium-sized. The chain joins TRBV27 to TRBJ1-5, with 7 bases fitting TRBD1. Unmatched junction bases numbered 3, after V lost 3 bases and J lost 4 bases. The germline V gene has CDR1 MNHEY and CDR2 SMNVEV (reference sequence). CDR3 length: 14 amino acids. The CDR3 region is CASSLTGRNQPQHF. Written as DNA, the CDR3 is TGTGCCAGCAGTTTGACAGGGCGTAATCAGCCCCAGCATTTT.

This chain connects TRBV7-9 to TRBJ1-1; D uncertain. Per the germline V gene, CDR1 is SEHNR and CDR2 is FQNEAQ (reference sequence). V lost 3 bases and J lost 3, with 2 bases in between. The CDR3 spans 11 residues. The CDR3 sequence is CASSFYTEAFF. In DNA form, the CDR3 reads TGTGCCAGCAGCTTTTACACTGAAGCTTTCTTT.